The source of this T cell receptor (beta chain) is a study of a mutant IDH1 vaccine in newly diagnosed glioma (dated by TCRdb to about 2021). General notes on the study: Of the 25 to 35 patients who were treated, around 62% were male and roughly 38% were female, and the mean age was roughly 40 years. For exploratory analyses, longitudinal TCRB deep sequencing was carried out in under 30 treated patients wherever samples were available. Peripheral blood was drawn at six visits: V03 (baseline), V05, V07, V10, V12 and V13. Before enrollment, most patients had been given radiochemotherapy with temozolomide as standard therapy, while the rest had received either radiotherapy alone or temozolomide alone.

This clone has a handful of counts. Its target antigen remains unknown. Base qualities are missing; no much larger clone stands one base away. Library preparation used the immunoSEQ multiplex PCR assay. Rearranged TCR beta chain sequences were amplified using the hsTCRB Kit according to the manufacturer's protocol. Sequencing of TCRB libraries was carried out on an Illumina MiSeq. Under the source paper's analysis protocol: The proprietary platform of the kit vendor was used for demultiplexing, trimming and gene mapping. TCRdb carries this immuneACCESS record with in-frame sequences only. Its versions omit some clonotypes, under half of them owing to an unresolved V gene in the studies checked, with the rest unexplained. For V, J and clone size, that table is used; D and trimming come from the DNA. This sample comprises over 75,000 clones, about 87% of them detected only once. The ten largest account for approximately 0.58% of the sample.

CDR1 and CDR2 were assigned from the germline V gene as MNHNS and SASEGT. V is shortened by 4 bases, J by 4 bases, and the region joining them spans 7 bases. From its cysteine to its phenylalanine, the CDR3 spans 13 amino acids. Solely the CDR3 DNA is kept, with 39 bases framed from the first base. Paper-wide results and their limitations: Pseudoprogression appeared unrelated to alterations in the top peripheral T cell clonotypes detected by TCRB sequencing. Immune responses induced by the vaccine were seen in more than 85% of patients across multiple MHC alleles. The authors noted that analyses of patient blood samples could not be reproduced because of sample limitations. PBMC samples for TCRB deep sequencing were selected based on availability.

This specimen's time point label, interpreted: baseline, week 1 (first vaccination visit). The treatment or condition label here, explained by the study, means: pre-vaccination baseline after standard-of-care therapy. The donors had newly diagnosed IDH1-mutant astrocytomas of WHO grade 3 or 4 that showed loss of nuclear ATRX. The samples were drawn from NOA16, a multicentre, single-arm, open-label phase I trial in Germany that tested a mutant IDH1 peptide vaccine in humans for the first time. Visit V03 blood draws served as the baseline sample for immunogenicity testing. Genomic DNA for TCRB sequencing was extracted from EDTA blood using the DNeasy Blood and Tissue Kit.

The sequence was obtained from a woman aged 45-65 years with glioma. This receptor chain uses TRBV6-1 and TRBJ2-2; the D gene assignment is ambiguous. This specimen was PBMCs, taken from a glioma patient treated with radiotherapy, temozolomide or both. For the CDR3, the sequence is CASSGRLTGELFF. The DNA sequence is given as TGTGCCAGCAGTGGAAGACTCACCGGGGAGCTGTTTTTT.